This entry lists 5 T cell receptor beta chains sequenced from one sample in a study of beta chain features in type 1 diabetes. Isolated RNA was reverse transcribed in full, so expressed TCRB transcripts were sequenced. Measured with immunoSEQ multiplex PCR; TCRdb has only the in-frame clones, and not every one. The top ten clones hold over 5% of a sample with hundreds of thousands of clones, 11% to 15% of them seen once. Sequenced material: central memory CD4+ T cells from blood. These receptors all come from a young man in good health.

V is TRBV28 and J is TRBJ1-2; 8 nucleotides match TRBD1. V lost 2 bases to trimming and J lost 13 bases; unmatched junction nucleotides: 3. This CDR3 contains 11 residues. Germline lookup yields CDR1 MDHEN and CDR2 SYDVKM. The CDR3 region has the DNA TGTGCCAGCAGTTTACAGGGGGCGGTCACCTTC. This translates into CASSLQGAVTF.

In its sample, this clone was seen a few times. This chain connects TRBV6-6 to TRBJ1-2, with unresolved D. The CDR3 has 11 residues. V was cut by 11 bases and J by 5 bases, with 12 bases left in between. CDR1 is MNHNY, CDR2 SVGAGI, per germline (reference sequence). The CDR3 loop reads CAAQDGYGYTF. The CDR3 nucleotides read TGTGCCGCCCAGGACGGATATGGCTACACCTTC.

This clone was recorded a few times. The chain is built from TRBV6-6 and TRBJ1-2; TRBD1 is a possible D gene (6 bases). This CDR3 comprises 14 residues. The V gene lost 5 bases and the J gene lost 6 bases, with 16 bases spanning the gap. The V gene's germline CDR1 is MNHNY and CDR2 SVGAGI (reference sequence). The DNA for the CDR3 is TGTGCCAGCAGTGATCCCGGGACATACAATGGCTACACCTTC. This sequence encodes CASSDPGTYNGYTF.

The V gene is TRBV29-1, the J gene TRBJ2-3; TRBD2 matches 16 bases. Trimming removed 7 bases from V and 3 bases from J; junction bases left unmatched: 10. This CDR3 spans 17 amino acids. Germline V gene sequence: CDR1 SQVTM, CDR2 ANQGSEA. For the CDR3, the DNA is TGCAGCGCCGGGACTAGCGGGAGGGCCGGTTTAACAGATACGCAGTATTTT. Translation: CSAGTSGRAGLTDTQYF.

The chain is built from TRBV7-2 and TRBJ2-3; 9 nucleotides align to TRBD2. Germline V CDR1 and CDR2: SGHTA, FQGNSA. The CDR3 consists of 15 residues. The J segment lost 3 bases and the V segment lost 3 bases, leaving 4 bases of the junction unmatched. The CDR3 sequence: CASSLGSGGTDTQYF. The CDR3 coding sequence is TGTGCCAGCAGCTTGGGGAGCGGGGGGACAGATACGCAGTATTTT.